This T cell receptor beta chain was recorded in a study of Ad26.COV2.S vaccination and SARS-CoV-2 variants. Note on this clone: What it binds is unknown.

Sample treatment: 15 to 20 received Ad26.COV2.S at low or high dose, single or two shots; five or six received placebo; per-sample allocation not given. Samples came from day 63 after the first vaccine or placebo injection. The method was immunoSEQ multiplex PCR; TCRdb's version includes in-frame clones alone and lacks a portion of them. This sample has some 300,000 clones, with roughly 86% found just once. Study-level findings and limits: From the TCR breadth and depth analyses, total T cell responses may have been underestimated.

Unmatched junction bases numbered 12, after V lost 1 base and J lost 0 bases. The CDR3 totals 18 residues. The germline gives CDR1 SGHNT, CDR2 YYREEE (reference sequence). V is TRBV5-4 and J is TRBJ1-1, with 7 bases lining up with TRBD1. Sequencing used peripheral blood, obtained in a trial of Ad26.COV2.S vaccine versus placebo. The receptor's source is a person aged 18-60 years who received the Ad26.COV2.S COVID-19 vaccine or a placebo. In nucleotides, the CDR3 is TGTGCCAGCAGCTTGCCTCGACCGGGACAGAGCATGAACACTGAAGCTTTCTTT. It translates to CASSLPRPGQSMNTEAFF.